This T cell receptor (beta chain) was sequenced during a study of T cell repertoires in aging, cancer and after chemotherapy. Overall study: Clear clonal overlap appeared across healthy donor samples taken over several months to years. Overall study findings and caveats: In each cancer cohort, median generation probability increased across chemotherapy, suggesting thymic output rebounded. Compared with age-matched healthy donors, untreated hematological or solid cancer patients showed higher blood TCR clonality.

About this clonotype itself: Its antigen remains unidentified.

Multiplex touch-down PCR with TRB-A/B primers amplified rearranged V-D-J TRB sequences. TCRdb used MiXCR to reprocess the multiplex PCR reads, holding one entry per CDR3 protein. The table has 4,000 or so distinct CDR3 sequences, around 29% seen once; the top ten hold 35% to 50%. The template was genomic DNA from peripheral blood, not RNA. The CDR3 extends over 13 amino acids. The germline V and J ends were trimmed by 6 bases and 7 bases, with 13 bases remaining between them. Germline V CDR1 and CDR2: SGHAT, FQNNGV. Specimen: blood. This receptor was identified in a human donor in good health. The chain couples TRBV11-2 to TRBJ2-1; maybe TRBD2 (5 bases). The CDR3 sequence: CASRRAERNEQFF. Here the CDR3 DNA reads TGTGCCAGCAGGAGGGCCGAAAGAAATGAGCAGTTCTTC.